These T cell receptor beta chains were read from a single sample in a study of cytomegalovirus exposure and HLA in healthy donors. Sequencing used immunoSEQ multiplex PCR; TCRdb keeps in-frame clones, though not all of them. This sample has some 150,000 clones, with 82% found just once. Source material: PBMCs. These receptors originate from a woman aged 45-65 years in good health and CMV-seropositive. CDR3s include the opening cysteine and the closing phenylalanine or tryptophan. A D gene is named only where the DNA matches it firmly. Not all rows give a size; the values are once, few, many and, for expanded clones, a class.

size: NA
V: TRBV7-9
J: TRBJ2-7
D: NA
DNA: TGTGCCAGCAGCTTGGAGGAAGGACCCCTAAACTACGAGCAGTACTTC
CDR3: CASSLEEGPLNYEQYF

size: NA
V: TRBV19
J: TRBJ2-1
D: NA
DNA: TGTGCCAGTAGTACCCCCCTCTACAGGGATGAGCAGTTCTTC
CDR3: CASSTPLYRDEQFF

size: NA
V: TRBV30
J: TRBJ2-3
D: TRBD2
DNA: TGTGCCTGGAGTCCGCTAGCGGGGGGCCTCACAGATACGCAGTATTTT
CDR3: CAWSPLAGGLTDTQYF

size: NA
V: TRBV5-4
J: TRBJ2-7
D: NA
DNA: TGTGCCAGCAGCTTGGGACAGTACGAGCAGTACTTC
CDR3: CASSLGQYEQYF

size: NA
V: TRBV6-1
J: TRBJ2-2
D: NA
DNA: TGTGCCAGCAGTGCAGGGCGGCAGACGAACACCGGGGAGCTGTTTTTT
CDR3: CASSAGRQTNTGELFF

size: NA
V: TRBV5-1
J: TRBJ2-7
D: NA
DNA: TGCGCCAGCAGCTTGGGTCACGGCAGGGTAACCTACGAGCAGTACTTC
CDR3: CASSLGHGRVTYEQYF

size: NA
V: TRBV28
J: TRBJ1-2
D: NA
DNA: TGTGCGTGCGGGGGGGCAGGCTATGGCTACACCTTC
CDR3: CACGGAGYGYTF

size: NA
V: TRBV30
J: TRBJ1-3
D: NA
DNA: TGTGCCTGGAGTGTTGCCGGCTCTGGAAACACCATATATTTT
CDR3: CAWSVAGSGNTIYF

size: NA
V: TRBV7-9
J: TRBJ1-4
D: TRBD1
DNA: TGTTCCAGCAGGCCGGGGGACAGGGCTTATGAAAAACTGTTTTTT
CDR3: CSSRPGDRAYEKLFF

size: NA
V: TRBV18
J: TRBJ2-7
D: NA
DNA: TGTGCCAGCTCACGATTGGACAGTTCCTACGAGCAGTACTTC
CDR3: CASSRLDSSYEQYF

size: NA
V: TRBV5-1
J: TRBJ1-1
D: NA
DNA: TGCGCCAGCCGCCCTGGGCCCATGAACACTGAAGCTTTCTTT
CDR3: CASRPGPMNTEAFF

size: NA
V: TRBV27
J: TRBJ2-5
D: NA
DNA: TGTGCCAGCAGTTTAGGCCCGGCGGCGGAGACCCAGTACTTC
CDR3: CASSLGPAAETQYF

size: NA
V: TRBV28
J: TRBJ1-5
D: TRBD1
DNA: TGTGCCAGCAGTACGGGGACAGGGGTTCAGCCCCAGCATTTT
CDR3: CASSTGTGVQPQHF

size: NA
V: TRBV19
J: TRBJ2-5
D: TRBD2
DNA: TGTGCCAGTAGTATTAGCGGGCGGTACCAAGAGACCCAGTACTTC
CDR3: CASSISGRYQETQYF

size: NA
V: TRBV6-6
J: TRBJ2-1
D: NA
DNA: TGTGCCAGCAGTTATACTAGCTTTGAGCAGTTCTTC
CDR3: CASSYTSFEQFF

size: NA
V: TRBV15
J: TRBJ1-5
D: TRBD1
DNA: TGTGCCACCAGCACGACAGGGAGCAATCAGCCCCAGCATTTT
CDR3: CATSTTGSNQPQHF

size: NA
V: TRBV27
J: TRBJ1-3
D: NA
DNA: TGTGCCAGCAGCCGAGGAGGGCCTGGAAACACCATATATTTT
CDR3: CASSRGGPGNTIYF

size: NA
V: TRBV2
J: TRBJ1-5
D: NA
DNA: TGTGCCAGCAGTGAACTCCGGACAGTTTATAGCAATCAGCCCCAGCATTTT
CDR3: CASSELRTVYSNQPQHF

size: NA
V: TRBV13
J: TRBJ2-1
D: NA
DNA: TGTGCCAGCAGCTTAGTTGGGGGCTCGGGTAACAATGAGCAGTTCTTC
CDR3: CASSLVGGSGNNEQFF

size: NA
V: TRBV7-2
J: TRBJ2-1
D: NA
DNA: TGTGCCAGCAGCTTATACAGGGAGTCCTACAATGAGCAGTTCTTC
CDR3: CASSLYRESYNEQFF

size: once
V: TRBV19
J: TRBJ1-5
D: NA
DNA: TGTGCCAGTAGCCCATCTGGGGCTAGCAATCAGCCCCAGCATTTT
CDR3: CASSPSGASNQPQHF

size: NA
V: TRBV7-2
J: TRBJ2-7
D: NA
DNA: TGTGCCAGCAGCTTAGATTTCGGCAGGTCGTCCGAGCAGTACTTC
CDR3: CASSLDFGRSSEQYF

size: NA
V: TRBV18
J: TRBJ1-2
D: TRBD1
DNA: TGTGCCAGCTCAACATGGAATAGGGCAACAGACAGGGTAGCTAACTATGGCTACACCTTC
CDR3: CASSTWNRATDRVANYGYTF

size: NA
V: TRBV6-1
J: TRBJ2-7
D: TRBD2
DNA: TGTGCCGGGCGCCCCAGGCGGGAGTCTTACGAGCAGTACTTC
CDR3: CAGRPRRESYEQYF

size: NA
V: TRBV10-1
J: TRBJ2-7
D: TRBD1
DNA: TGCGCCAGCAGTAAGAGGGGGCGCGGGTCCGAGCAGTACTTC
CDR3: CASSKRGRGSEQYF

size: NA
V: TRBV21-1
J: TRBJ1-2
D: NA
DNA: TGTGCCAGCAGCATCCCCTCGAGGAAGGGGATGTCTGGCTACACCTTC
CDR3: CASSIPSRKGMSGYTF

size: NA
V: TRBV7-9
J: TRBJ2-5
D: TRBD2
DNA: TGTGCCAGCAGCGACGGACTAGCGGGGGTGTTCAAGAGGACCCAGTACTTC
CDR3: CASSDGLAGVFKRTQYF